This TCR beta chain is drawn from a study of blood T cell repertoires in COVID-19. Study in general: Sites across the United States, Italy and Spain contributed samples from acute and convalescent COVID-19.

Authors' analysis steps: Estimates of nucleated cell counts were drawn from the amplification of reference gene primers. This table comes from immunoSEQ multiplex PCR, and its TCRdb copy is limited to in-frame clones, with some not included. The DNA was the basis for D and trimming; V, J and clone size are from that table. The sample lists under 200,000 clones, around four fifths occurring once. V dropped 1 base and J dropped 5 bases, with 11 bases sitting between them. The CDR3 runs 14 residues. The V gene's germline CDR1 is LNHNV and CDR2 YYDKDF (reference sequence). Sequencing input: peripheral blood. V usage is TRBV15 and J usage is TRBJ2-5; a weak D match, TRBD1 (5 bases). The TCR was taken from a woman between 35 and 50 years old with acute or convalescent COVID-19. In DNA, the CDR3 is TGTGCCACCAGCAGAGCTGGGGCAGGGGAGACCCAGTACTTC. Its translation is CATSRAGAGETQYF.